These T cell receptor beta chains were read from a single sample in a study of blood T cell repertoires in COVID-19. The data were produced by immunoSEQ multiplex PCR, yet TCRdb's version contains in-frame clones alone and is incomplete. This sample has nearly 45,000 clones, with around 82% found just once. Input material: peripheral blood. The receptors come from a woman aged 80 or over with acute or convalescent COVID-19. Each CDR3 is given with its conserved first and last residue. The D gene is left open where the match is weak. Some rows have no size entry. The others give once, few or many, or a class for an expanded clone.

j_call,clone_size,cdr3_length,d_call,v_call,cdr3_nt,cdr3_aa
TRBJ1-1,NA,14,TRBD1,TRBV5-8,TGTGCCAGCAGAGGACAGGTGCCGAACACTGAAGCTTTCTTT,CASRGQVPNTEAFF
TRBJ2-1,NA,17,TRBD2,TRBV24-1,TGTGCCACCGAGGGCACCCAGAGCGGGAGTTCCTACAATGAGCAGTTCTTC,CATEGTQSGSSYNEQFF
TRBJ2-5,NA,13,NA,TRBV5-4,TGTGCCAGCAGCTTGAAAGGCACCGGGGCCCAGTACTTC,CASSLKGTGAQYF
TRBJ1-2,NA,14,TRBD1,TRBV5-4,TGTGCCAGCAGACCTCAGGACAGGGAAAGTGGCTACACCTTC,CASRPQDRESGYTF
TRBJ2-1,NA,15,TRBD2,TRBV4-1,TGCGCCAGCAGCCAAGGAGCGGGAGGGATCAATGAGCAGTTCTTC,CASSQGAGGINEQFF
TRBJ2-7,NA,14,NA,TRBV7-2,TGTGCCAGCAGCTTCTCTCTGGACTTCTACGAGCAGTACTTC,CASSFSLDFYEQYF
TRBJ2-3,once,12,NA,TRBV6-1,TGTGCCAGCAGTGAAAACGAGGATACGCAGTATTTT,CASSENEDTQYF
TRBJ1-2,NA,15,NA,TRBV6-5,TGTGCCAGCAGTTACGGGCAGGGAGGGTCCTATGGCTACACCTTC,CASSYGQGGSYGYTF
TRBJ2-3,NA,15,NA,TRBV4-2,TGTGCCAGCAGCCAAGGTTTCCAGGTCACAGATACGCAGTATTTT,CASSQGFQVTDTQYF
TRBJ2-3,NA,15,TRBD2,TRBV10-3,TGTGCCATCGGGACTAGCTCTACCTCGGCAGATACGCAGTATTTT,CAIGTSSTSADTQYF
TRBJ2-7,NA,16,TRBD2,TRBV7-9,TGTGCCAGCAGCCAGCCGGGACTAGCGGGGAGGGGCGAGCAGTACTTC,CASSQPGLAGRGEQYF
TRBJ2-7,NA,18,TRBD2,TRBV4-2,TGTGCCAGCAGCCAAGATCTGACCCGGGGGGGAAGCTCCTACGAGCAGTACTTC,CASSQDLTRGGSSYEQYF
TRBJ2-7,few,13,NA,TRBV7-2,TGTGCCAGCAGCTTAATCGTTAATTACGAGCAGTACTTC,CASSLIVNYEQYF
TRBJ1-4,NA,13,NA,TRBV5-1,TGCGCCAGCAGAGAAGGGGAGGATGAAAAACTGTTTTTT,CASREGEDEKLFF
TRBJ2-3,NA,16,TRBD1,TRBV10-3,TGTGCCATCAGCCGAACCCTAACAGGGGAAACAGATACGCAGTATTTT,CAISRTLTGETDTQYF
TRBJ1-4,NA,13,TRBD1,TRBV18,TGTGCCAGCTCACAGGGGGCGGGAGAAAAACTGTTTTTT,CASSQGAGEKLFF
TRBJ1-2,NA,12,NA,TRBV2,TGTGCCAGCAGTGGGCAGAACTATGGCTACACCTTC,CASSGQNYGYTF
TRBJ1-4,few,15,TRBD1,TRBV19,TGTGCCAGTAGTGTCGGACAGGATGCTAATGAAAAACTGTTTTTT,CASSVGQDANEKLFF
TRBJ2-3,NA,14,TRBD2,TRBV7-2,TGTGCCAGCAGCTCGGGACTAGCCCCAGATACGCAGTATTTT,CASSSGLAPDTQYF
TRBJ2-1,NA,12,NA,TRBV7-9,TGTGCCAGCAGCAGAGGACAAGATGAGCAGTTCTTC,CASSRGQDEQFF
TRBJ1-6,NA,16,NA,TRBV4-2,TGTGCCAGCAGCCAGGAGCTGACAGTAGATGTGGCACCCCTCCACTTT,CASSQELTVDVAPLHF
TRBJ2-7,NA,16,TRBD2,TRBV11-2,TGTGCCAGCAGCTCCGCTTATAGCGGGAAGACCTACGAGCAGTACTTC,CASSSAYSGKTYEQYF
TRBJ2-3,NA,18,TRBD2,TRBV4-2,TGTGCCAGCAGCCAAGAGGGAGGGGCGGGAAGGAGCACAGATACGCAGTATTTT,CASSQEGGAGRSTDTQYF
TRBJ2-2,NA,16,NA,TRBV5-4,TGTGCCAGCAGCTTGGGGTCAGGGGCGAACACCGGGGAGCTGTTTTTT,CASSLGSGANTGELFF
TRBJ1-6,NA,16,NA,TRBV19,TGTGCCAGTAGTGCCCCCGGACGGGGACTTAATTCACCCCTCCACTTT,CASSAPGRGLNSPLHF
TRBJ1-3,NA,14,NA,TRBV19,TGTGCCAGCGTTGACAGGATCACTGGAAACACCATATATTTT,CASVDRITGNTIYF
TRBJ2-2,NA,16,TRBD2,TRBV28,TGTGCCAGCAGCTCTAGCGGGAGGGGAGGGACCGGGGAGCTGTTTTTT,CASSSSGRGGTGELFF
TRBJ2-1,NA,18,TRBD2,TRBV24-1,TGTGCCACCAGTGATTTGTCGATCGGGACTAGCTCCTACAATGAGCAGTTCTTC,CATSDLSIGTSSYNEQFF
TRBJ2-5,NA,17,TRBD2,TRBV10-2,TGCGCCAGCAGTGAAAATAGCGGGAGAATCTTTCGAGAGACCCAGTACTTC,CASSENSGRIFRETQYF
TRBJ2-7,NA,14,NA,TRBV3-1/TRBV3-2,TGTGCCAGCAGACCCGGTATAGCGAGAGGCGAGCAGTACTTC,CASRPGIARGEQYF
TRBJ1-2,NA,14,NA,TRBV2,TGTGCCAGCAGTGACTTCGGGCGGAGGAATGGCTACACCTTC,CASSDFGRRNGYTF
TRBJ1-5,NA,14,TRBD1,TRBV27,TGTGCCAGCAGTTTTGCGGACAGGGGTCAGCCCCAGCATTTT,CASSFADRGQPQHF
TRBJ1-1,once,14,TRBD1,TRBV27,TGTGCCAGCGGGGCAGGGGGCGTGAACACTGAAGCTTTCTTT,CASGAGGVNTEAFF
TRBJ2-3,NA,14,TRBD2,TRBV3-1/TRBV3-2,TGTGCCAGCAGCCAACGGGGGGGCACAGATACGCAGTATTTT,CASSQRGGTDTQYF
TRBJ2-5,NA,13,NA,TRBV19,TGTGCCAGTAGTAGGGGGCCCATGGAGACCCAGTACTTC,CASSRGPMETQYF
TRBJ2-1,NA,14,NA,TRBV5-4,TGTGCCAGCACCCCCGGCGGATCCTACAATGAGCAGTTCTTC,CASTPGGSYNEQFF
TRBJ1-6,NA,13,NA,TRBV28,TGTGCCAGCAGTTTTGCGGGTAATTCACCCCTCCACTTT,CASSFAGNSPLHF
TRBJ1-4,NA,14,NA,TRBV10-1,TGCGCCAGCAGTGAGTCCCGCGGGAGTGAAAAACTGTTTTTT,CASSESRGSEKLFF
TRBJ2-3,NA,16,TRBD2,TRBV10-3,TGTGCCACCACCTCCGGGAGGGGGGACAACACAGATACGCAGTATTTT,CATTSGRGDNTDTQYF
TRBJ2-3,NA,16,NA,TRBV28,TGTGCCAGCAGTTCCCAGTGGGAGGGGGGCACAGATACGCAGTATTTT,CASSSQWEGGTDTQYF
TRBJ2-1,once,11,NA,TRBV12-3/TRBV12-4,TGTGCCAGCAGTTGGGACAAGGGGCAGTTCTTC,CASSWDKGQFF
TRBJ1-1,once,14,TRBD1,TRBV2,TGTGCCAGCAGCCGAGGACAGGGGGGGGCTGAAGCTTTCTTT,CASSRGQGGAEAFF
TRBJ1-4,NA,13,TRBD1,TRBV19,TGTGCCAGTCGTAACAGGGGGGATGAAAAACTGTTTTTT,CASRNRGDEKLFF
TRBJ2-4,NA,13,NA,TRBV19,TGTGCCAGTCGCGCCCAGAATGGCGGCATTCAGTACTTC,CASRAQNGGIQYF
TRBJ2-7,NA,16,TRBD1,TRBV5-1,TGCGCCAGCAGCTTGTTGTTGCAGGGGGCTTCCTACGAGCAGTACTTC,CASSLLLQGASYEQYF
TRBJ2-3,NA,15,TRBD1,TRBV11-2,TGTGCCAGCAGCCCACAGGGGACCCTCACAGATACGCAGTATTTT,CASSPQGTLTDTQYF
TRBJ1-1,NA,14,NA,TRBV2,TGTGCCAGCACGGTGGGGGGAGTCGGGACTGAAGCTTTCTTT,CASTVGGVGTEAFF
TRBJ2-5,NA,11,NA,TRBV6-5,TGTGCCAGCCGGAAGGAGGAGACCCAGTACTTC,CASRKEETQYF
TRBJ2-1,NA,15,NA,TRBV5-4,TGTGCCAGCAGCTTCGCCACCAGCTCCTACAATGAGCAGTTCTTC,CASSFATSSYNEQFF
TRBJ2-7,NA,13,NA,TRBV16,TGTGCCAGCAGCGGTCCAGGGGCGCCCGAGCAGTACTTC,CASSGPGAPEQYF
TRBJ1-1,NA,13,NA,TRBV5-1,TGCGCCAGCAGCTTGGCCCAGAACACTGAAGCTTTCTTT,CASSLAQNTEAFF
TRBJ1-1,NA,15,NA,TRBV18,TGTGCCAGCTCACCTTACTCCAGGCAGGGCACTGAAGCTTTCTTT,CASSPYSRQGTEAFF
TRBJ1-2,NA,18,TRBD1,TRBV2,TGTGCCAGCACAGGGGGCAGGGGACAGGGGCCGGGAGGTTATGGCTACACCTTC,CASTGGRGQGPGGYGYTF
TRBJ2-5,NA,15,TRBD2,TRBV28,TGTGCCAGCAGTCGACGGACTAGCGGGGGGGAGACCCAGTACTTC,CASSRRTSGGETQYF
TRBJ2-3,NA,15,TRBD2,TRBV5-1,TGCGCCAGCAGCTCCGGGACTAGCTCGGGGGATACGCAGTATTTT,CASSSGTSSGDTQYF
TRBJ2-1,NA,13,TRBD1,TRBV5-8,TGTGCCAGCAGCTGGGACAGACGTAATGAGCAGTTCTTC,CASSWDRRNEQFF
TRBJ1-2,NA,9,NA,TRBV14,TGTGCCAGCAGTAATGGCTACACCTTC,CASSNGYTF
TRBJ2-5,NA,15,TRBD2,TRBV24-1,TGTGCCACCAGCGGACTAGCGGGAAGTCGCGAGACCCAGTACTTC,CATSGLAGSRETQYF
TRBJ1-3,NA,13,NA,TRBV10-2,TGCGCCAGCAGGGACAGCCAACGGAACACCATATATTTT,CASRDSQRNTIYF
TRBJ2-3,NA,13,NA,TRBV7-2,TGTGCCAGCAGCTTACCTAGCACAGATACGCAGTATTTT,CASSLPSTDTQYF